These 16 T cell receptor beta chains originate from one sample sequenced in a study of human thymus T cells. TCRdb keeps only in-frame clones here, not all; method: immunoSEQ multiplex PCR. This sample has more than 45,000 clones, with about 93% found just once. The sample comprised blood. These receptors originate from a boy younger than two with a congenital heart defect but otherwise immunologically healthy.

The count of this clone is one. This chain uses TRBV5-4 with TRBJ2-2; D gene unclear. V gave up 5 bases and J gave up 1 base, with 3 bases separating them. The germline V gene has CDR1 SGHNT and CDR2 YYREEE (reference sequence). CDR3 length equals 12 residues. CDR3 residues: CASSGNTGELFF. CDR3 DNA: TGTGCCAGCAGTGGGAACACCGGGGAGCTGTTTTTT.

This chain links TRBV18 with TRBJ2-5, with TRBD2 matching 9 bases. J gave up 5 bases and V 10 bases, and 14 bases lay outside the gene matches. The length of the CDR3 is 15 residues. Germline loops: CDR1 KGHSH, CDR2 LQKENI. In DNA, the CDR3 is TGTGCCACCGCGGGGGGGCGGCGAACCCTGGAGACCCAGTACTTC. Protein sequence: CATAGGRRTLETQYF.

The chain has TRBV18 and TRBJ2-7; possible D gene TRBD2, 6 bases. V was trimmed by 3 bases and J by 3 bases, leaving 12 bases between them. The CDR3 extends over 14 amino acids. In germline, CDR1 is KGHSH, CDR2 LQKENI. The CDR3 region is CASSPDMGGYEQYF. In DNA, the CDR3 is TGTGCCAGCTCACCCGACATGGGGGGCTACGAGCAGTACTTC.

The chain employs TRBV6-1 and TRBJ2-7, with D possibly TRBD2 on 6 matching bases. The CDR3 length is 12 residues. Germline V lookup: CDR1 MNHNS, CDR2 SASEGT. The V end was cut by 6 bases, the J end by 1 base, with 7 bases between. CDR3 loop: CASREGSYEQYF. CDR3 bases: TGTGCCAGCAGGGAGGGATCCTACGAGCAGTACTTC.

The rearrangement links TRBV2 to TRBJ2-3, with D tentatively TRBD1 or TRBD2 (5 bases each). V was trimmed by 2 bases and J by 1 base, leaving 13 bases between them. Germline CDR1 reads SNHLY; CDR2 reads FYNNEI. This CDR3 has 16 residues. The CDR3 sequence is CASSEWGTLGTDTQYF. The CDR3 DNA follows: TGTGCCAGCAGTGAATGGGGGACCTTGGGCACAGATACGCAGTATTTT.

CDR3 sequence reads: CASSQEGPGGGPPYEQYF. CDR3 nucleotide sequence: TGTGCCAGCAGCCAAGAAGGCCCAGGGGGGGGACCTCCCTACGAGCAGTACTTC. The V gene is TRBV4-2, the J gene TRBJ2-7, with D possibly being TRBD1 or TRBD2 (7 bases each). Per the germline V gene, CDR1 is LGHNA and CDR2 is YNFKEQ. Trimming took 0 bases from V and 2 from J, leaving 20 bases between them. The CDR3 is made up of 18 amino acids.

The chain recombines TRBV28 with TRBJ2-4; 10 bases align to TRBD1. J gave up 3 bases and V 3 bases, and 2 bases lay outside the gene matches. CDR3 length equals 15 residues. Germline values: CDR1 MDHEN, CDR2 SYDVKM. In nucleotides, the CDR3 is TGTGCCAGCAGTTTCGGGGACAGGGGCAAAAACATTCAGTACTTC. Translation: CASSFGDRGKNIQYF.

V usage is TRBV28 and J usage is TRBJ1-1; 11 bases line up with TRBD1. Germline CDR1 reads MDHEN; CDR2 reads SYDVKM. Trimming took 6 bases from V and 10 from J; bases not matched to a gene: 4. CDR3 length: 12 amino acids. Written as DNA, the CDR3 is TGTGCCAGCAGCCACGGGACAGGGGGAGCTTTCTTT. It yields the protein CASSHGTGGAFF.

The gene calls are TRBV4-2 and TRBJ2-7; 9 bases map to TRBD1. The CDR3 length is 15 residues. Trimming took 2 bases from V and 7 from J; bases not matched to a gene: 9. Germline CDR1 reads LGHNA; CDR2 reads YNFKEQ. The DNA for the CDR3 is TGTGCCAGCAGCCAAAGCCCGGACAGGGGTAGGGAGCAGTACTTC. This gives the protein CASSQSPDRGREQYF.

The genes are TRBV11-3 and TRBJ2-1; 9 nucleotides agree with TRBD2. Trimming took 0 bases from V and 5 from J; bases not matched to a gene: 5. Germline CDR1 and CDR2: SGHNT and YENEEA. The CDR3 is 16 residues long. The CDR3 nucleotides are TGTGCCAGCAGCTTAGATCTGGGACTAGCTAACAATGAGCAGTTCTTC. The encoded protein is CASSLDLGLANNEQFF.

The chain couples TRBV28 to TRBJ2-3, with 10 bases fitting TRBD1. The V gene end was trimmed by 5 bases and the J gene end by 1 base; junction bases not matched to a gene: 6. Germline CDR1 reads MDHEN; CDR2 reads SYDVKM. The CDR3 loop spans 16 amino acids. CDR3 coding DNA: TGTGCCAGCAGTACCCTTGGGACAGGGGGCACAGATACGCAGTATTTT. Translating it yields CASSTLGTGGTDTQYF.

The chain links TRBV27 to TRBJ2-5; D is unresolved. The CDR3 loop spans 13 amino acids. V gave up 5 bases and J gave up 1 base, with 8 bases separating them. CDR1 is MNHEY, CDR2 SMNVEV, per germline (reference sequence). CDR3 region: CASSKSTQETQYF. The CDR3 DNA follows: TGTGCCAGCAGTAAATCAACCCAAGAGACCCAGTACTTC.

This clone occurred once. CDR3 region: CASSFGRSTDTQYF. The CDR3 region has the DNA TGTGCCAGCAGCTTCGGGAGGTCCACAGATACGCAGTATTTT. The V call is TRBV7-2, the J call TRBJ2-3; 7 nucleotides agree with TRBD2. Germline V gene data show CDR1 as SGHTA and CDR2 as FQGNSA. CDR3 length equals 14 residues. J gave up 2 bases and V 3 bases, and 2 bases lay outside the gene matches. The complete variable domain, with remaining parts taken from reference TRBV7-2 and TRBJ2-3, reads GAGVSQSPSNKVTEKGKDVELRCDPISGHTALYWYRQSLGQGLEFLIYFQGNSAPDKSGLPSDRFSAERTGGSVSTLTIQRTQQEDSAVYLCASSFGRSTDTQYFGPGTRLTVL.

V usage is TRBV5-6 and J usage is TRBJ1-1; maybe TRBD1 (6 bases). This CDR3 spans 15 amino acids. The V gene's germline CDR1 is SGHDT and CDR2 YYEEEE. The V gene lost 2 bases and the J gene lost 1 base, with 12 bases spanning the gap. The CDR3 loop reads CASSFAGVGNTEAFF. Here the CDR3 DNA reads TGTGCCAGCAGCTTCGCAGGGGTGGGGAACACTGAAGCTTTCTTT.

The rearrangement uses TRBV21-1 and TRBJ1-2. TRBV21-1 is annotated as a pseudogene. CDR3 length equals 12 residues. The CDR3 DNA reads TGTGCCAGCAGCAAACGGGGGAATGGCTACACCTTC. Amino acid sequence: CASSKRGNGYTF.

The chain joins TRBV6-4 to TRBJ1-1; 7 nucleotides match TRBD1. V shed 7 bases and J 5 bases; nucleotides not matched to a gene: 19. Germline V CDR1 and CDR2: MRHNA, SNTAGT. CDR3 length equals 17 residues. CDR3 nucleotide sequence: TGTGCCAGCATTAGGACAGGCAGTACCCTACGTCGAACTGAAGCTTTCTTT. Translation: CASIRTGSTLRRTEAFF.